These 32 T cell receptor beta chains came from one sample sequenced in a study of blood T cell repertoires in COVID-19. Data came from immunoSEQ multiplex PCR; TCRdb stores just in-frame clones and leaves some out. This table has around 300,000 clones, approximately 83% appearing once. The sequenced sample was peripheral blood. The source is a woman in her 70s with acute or convalescent COVID-19.

This chain joins TRBV15 and TRBJ1-5; D is perhaps TRBD1 (5 bases). CDR3 length: 12 residues. V was cut by 6 bases and J by 4 bases, with 7 bases left in between. The germline V gene has CDR1 LNHNV and CDR2 YYDKDF (reference sequence). The CDR3 protein is CATRGTNQPQHF. The CDR3 coding sequence is TGTGCCACCAGGGGGACTAATCAGCCCCAGCATTTT. The variable domain in full, completed from reference TRBV15 and TRBJ1-5, reads DAMVIQNPRYQVTQFGKPVTLSCSQTLNHNVMYWYQQKSSQAPKLLFHYYDKDFNNEADTPDNFQSRRPNTSFCFLDIRSPGLGDTAMYLCATRGTNQPQHFGDGTRLSIL.

The J gene is TRBJ1-1, the V gene TRBV2; 11 nucleotides align to TRBD1. CDR3 length: 16 residues. Germline CDR1 reads SNHLY; CDR2 reads FYNNEI. V lost 6 bases to trimming and J lost 0 bases; unmatched junction nucleotides: 6. In DNA, the CDR3 is TGTGCCAGCAGCTCTGGGACAGGGGGGTTGAACACTGAAGCTTTCTTT. Its protein product is CASSSGTGGLNTEAFF.

This chain connects TRBV25-1 to TRBJ1-3; tentative D call: TRBD1 (5 bases). V shed 4 bases and J shed 4 bases, with 8 bases lying between them. This CDR3 has 13 residues. Germline CDR1 is MGHDK and CDR2 is SYGVNS. Written as DNA, the CDR3 is TGTGCCAGCAGTGTGACAGACGGAAACACCATATATTTT. This codes for CASSVTDGNTIYF. The whole variable domain, filled in from reference TRBV25-1 and TRBJ1-3, reads EADIYQTPRYLVIGTGKKITLECSQTMGHDKMYWYQQDPGMELHLIHYSYGVNSTEKGDLSSESTVSRIRTEHFPLTLESARPSHTSQYLCASSVTDGNTIYFGEGSWLTVV.

CDR3 loop: CASSSRLAGGTDTQYF. The CDR3 nucleotides are TGTGCCAGCAGCTCAAGACTAGCGGGGGGTACAGATACGCAGTATTTT. The chain links TRBV11-3 to TRBJ2-3; TRBD2 aligns across 13 bases. J lost 3 bases, V lost 4 bases, and 4 bases had no gene match. CDR1 SGHNT and CDR2 YENEEA come from the germline V gene. This CDR3 is built from 16 residues. The full variable domain, rest sourced from reference TRBV11-3 and TRBJ2-3, is EAGVVQSPRYKIIEKKQPVAFWCNPISGHNTLYWYLQNLGQGPELLIRYENEEAVDDSQLPKDRFSAERLKGVDSTLKIQPAELGDSAVYLCASSSRLAGGTDTQYFGPGTRLTVL.

The J gene is TRBJ1-2, the V gene TRBV10-2; unclear D gene. There are 13 residues in the CDR3. V dropped 3 bases and J dropped 7 bases, with 12 bases sitting between them. Germline CDR1 is WSHSY and CDR2 is SAAADI. The CDR3: CASSDDSPAGYTF. The CDR3 region has the DNA TGCGCCAGCAGTGATGACTCTCCGGCTGGCTACACCTTC.

In regard to this clone: The same CDR3 can be traced to other DNA sequences in this sample. The gene calls are TRBV3-1 (or the pseudogene TRBV3-2) and TRBJ2-4; D gene unclear. This CDR3 is 15 amino acids long. Trimming took off 1 base at V and 2 bases at J, with 9 bases between the two ends. Germline CDR1 is LGHDT and CDR2 is YNNKEL (reference sequence). Written as DNA, the CDR3 is TGTGCCAGCAGCCAAGGAGGTGTAACCAAAAACATTCAGTACTTC. Its protein is CASSQGGVTKNIQYF.

The chain combines TRBV3-1 (or the pseudogene TRBV3-2) with TRBJ1-5; 12 bases fit TRBD1. Germline loops: CDR1 LGHDT, CDR2 YNNKEL (reference sequence). V dropped 4 bases and J dropped 6; count of bases not matched to a gene: 4. CDR3 length: 15 amino acids. The CDR3 reads CASSPGTGGVQPQHF. In nucleotides, the CDR3 is TGTGCCAGCAGCCCCGGGACAGGGGGCGTTCAGCCCCAGCATTTT.

The gene calls are TRBV29-1 and TRBJ1-1; 9 bases fit TRBD1. CDR1 is SQVTM, CDR2 ANQGSEA, per germline. V lost 7 bases, J lost 4 bases, and 7 bases stayed unmatched. The CDR3 runs 13 residues. CDR3 bases: TGCAGCGCCCTGGCGACAGGGGGCACTGAAGCTTTCTTT. This gives the protein CSALATGGTEAFF.

This clone was detected only a few times. The chain joins TRBV7-9 to TRBJ2-3, with D perhaps TRBD2 (7 bases). The CDR3 contains 16 residues. Per germline, CDR1 SEHNR and CDR2 FQNEAQ (reference sequence). V shed 5 bases and J shed 4 bases, with 19 bases lying between them. The CDR3 reads CASSPRGGVGADTQYF. The CDR3 nucleotides read TGTGCCAGCAGCCCGAGGGGGGGAGTGGGTGCAGATACGCAGTATTTT.

The chain recombines TRBV12-5 with TRBJ1-1, with D possibly TRBD1 on 6 matching bases. The CDR3 is made up of 12 amino acids. Germline CDR1 LGHNT, CDR2 FRNRAP. V dropped 8 bases and J dropped 8 bases, with 15 bases sitting between them. The CDR3 sequence: CASLGGGGEAFF. CDR3 nucleotides: TGTGCTAGTCTCGGAGGGGGGGGCGAAGCTTTCTTT.

The genes are TRBV7-9 and TRBJ1-1; D is perhaps TRBD1 (6 bases). The germline V gene has CDR1 SEHNR and CDR2 FQNEAQ (reference sequence). Trimming pared 5 bases from V and 5 bases from J, leaving 15 bases between. The CDR3 runs to 14 residues. The CDR3 DNA reads as TGTGCCAGCAGCGAATCGACAGGAAGGACTGAAGCTTTCTTT. The encoded protein is CASSESTGRTEAFF.

This rearrangement joins TRBV5-1 to TRBJ2-1, with TRBD2 matching over 10 bases. CDR1 and CDR2 (germline): SGHRS, YFSETQ. This CDR3 comprises 15 residues. V lost 0 bases to trimming and J lost 14 bases; unmatched junction nucleotides: 11. CDR3 DNA: TGCGCCAGCAGCTTGGCCATCAGCGGGGGGGTTCAGGAGTTCTTC. Its translation is CASSLAISGGVQEFF.

V and J are TRBV4-1 and TRBJ1-2; 8 nucleotides line up with TRBD1. CDR1 is MGHRA, CDR2 YSYEKL, per germline. After removal of 1 base from V and 2 bases from J, the junction contained 0 bases not matched to a gene. This CDR3 region has 14 residues. The CDR3 loop is CASSQGDRNYGYTF. In DNA, the CDR3 is TGCGCCAGCAGCCAAGGGGACAGGAACTATGGCTACACCTTC.

This clone was recorded once. The J gene is TRBJ2-1, the V gene TRBV6-6; 9 bases line up with TRBD1. Trimming cost V 5 bases and J 5 bases; bases outside gene matches: 13. CDR1 is MNHNY and CDR2 is SVGAGI in the germline V gene (reference sequence). The CDR3 is made up of 17 amino acids. For the CDR3, the DNA is TGTGCCAGCAGTCGACAGTTACAGGGGGCGCCCCACAATGAGCAGTTCTTC. It yields the protein CASSRQLQGAPHNEQFF.

This chain links TRBV29-1 with TRBJ2-3; D may be TRBD2 (6 bases). The germline gives CDR1 SQVTM, CDR2 ANQGSEA. V lost 4 bases and J lost 1, with 9 bases in between. CDR3 length equals 13 residues. This CDR3 is CSVGGVGTDTQYF. The CDR3 nucleotides are TGCAGCGTTGGGGGGGTTGGCACAGATACGCAGTATTTT.

This sequence joins TRBV3-1 (or the pseudogene TRBV3-2) and TRBJ2-1; TRBD1 matches 7 bases. Germline V lookup: CDR1 LGHDT, CDR2 YNNKEL (reference sequence). CDR3 size: 16 residues. The V segment lost 1 base and the J segment 1 base; nucleotides outside the gene matches: 4. CDR3 in DNA: TGTGCCAGCAGCCAAGGCCCCAGGGGGTCCTACAATGAGCAGTTCTTC. It encodes CASSQGPRGSYNEQFF.

The chain couples TRBV5-6 to TRBJ1-5; possible D gene TRBD1, 5 bases. This CDR3 is 13 amino acids long. Germline lookup yields CDR1 SGHDT and CDR2 YYEEEE. Trimming left V 4 bases short and J 5 bases short, with 10 bases between. CDR3 DNA sequence: TGTGCCAGCAGCGCGAACAGGCATCAGCCCCAGCATTTT. Translation: CASSANRHQPQHF.

The chain uses TRBV6-5 and TRBJ2-7; D unclear. This CDR3 is built from 15 residues. Germline loops: CDR1 MNHEY, CDR2 SVGAGI. Trimming left V 0 bases short and J 3 bases short, with 12 bases between. CDR3 protein: CASSYSPSTNYEQYF. CDR3 in DNA: TGTGCCAGCAGTTACTCCCCCTCTACCAACTACGAGCAGTACTTC.

This chain joins TRBV7-3 and TRBJ2-3; 8 nucleotides align to TRBD2. The germline CDR1 and CDR2 sequences are SGHTA and FQGTGA. This CDR3 region has 14 residues. J was trimmed by 6 bases and V by 2 bases; bases with no gene match: 4. The chain's CDR3 is CASSLVAGSDTQYF. CDR3 nucleotide sequence: TGTGCCAGCAGCTTAGTAGCGGGGTCGGATACGCAGTATTTT.

This chain links TRBV6-5 with TRBJ1-2, with 7 bases aligning to TRBD1. Germline loops: CDR1 MNHEY, CDR2 SVGAGI. CDR3 length: 12 amino acids. V gave up 7 bases and J gave up 8 bases; unmatched junction bases: 7. DNA for the CDR3: TGTGCCAGCACAAAGACAGGGTCCGGCTACACCTTC. Translated, it gives CASTKTGSGYTF.

This clone was picked up one time. This chain links TRBV5-8 with TRBJ1-2, with D unresolved. The V gene lost 1 base and the J gene lost 7 bases, with 11 bases spanning the gap. Germline CDR1 and CDR2: SGHTS and YDEGEE. This CDR3 spans 13 amino acids. CDR3 in amino acids: CASSLLSTGGYTF. In nucleotides, the CDR3 is TGTGCCAGCAGCTTGCTGAGTACCGGTGGCTACACCTTC.

The J gene is TRBJ2-4, the V gene TRBV4-2; 10 positions match TRBD1. J was trimmed by 6 bases and V by 1 base; bases with no gene match: 9. Germline loops: CDR1 LGHNA, CDR2 YNFKEQ. This CDR3 has 17 amino acids. DNA of the CDR3: TGTGCCAGCAGCCAAGGACTGACAGGGGGCGAGGGAAACATTCAGTACTTC. Translated, it gives CASSQGLTGGEGNIQYF.

The chain employs TRBV24-1 and TRBJ2-4; a weak D match, TRBD1 (6 bases). The CDR3 sequence is 12 residues long. Germline values: CDR1 KGHDR, CDR2 SFDVKD. Trimming shortened V by 5 bases and J by 5 bases, and 6 bases separated the two germline ends. For the CDR3, the DNA is TGTGCCACCAGTGGGACAGAAAACATTCAGTACTTC. It specifies CATSGTENIQYF.

The chain combines TRBV5-6 with TRBJ1-3; D is undetermined. This CDR3 has 13 residues. Per germline, CDR1 SGHDT and CDR2 YYEEEE. V lost 2 bases and J lost 4, with 7 bases in between. The chain's CDR3 is CASSFTRGNTIYF. CDR3 nucleotide sequence: TGTGCCAGCAGCTTCACCAGAGGAAACACCATATATTTT.

The rearrangement links TRBV10-2 to TRBJ2-7; D uncertain. Trimming took off 5 bases at V and 6 bases at J, with 8 bases between the two ends. Germline V CDR1 and CDR2: WSHSY, SAAADI. The CDR3 consists of 11 residues. The CDR3 loop is CASSSPREQYF. The CDR3 DNA is TGCGCCAGCAGTTCACCGCGCGAGCAGTACTTC.

The genes are TRBV3-1 (or the pseudogene TRBV3-2) and TRBJ2-7, with 7 bases that match TRBD1. The germline CDR1 and CDR2 sequences are LGHDT and YNNKEL (reference sequence). The length of the CDR3 is 16 residues. J gave up 4 bases and V 1 base, and 10 bases lay outside the gene matches. CDR3 residues: CASSQGLTGQGYEQYF. The CDR3, as DNA: TGTGCCAGCAGCCAAGGGCTGACAGGGCAGGGGTACGAGCAGTACTTC.

The chain uses TRBV2 and TRBJ2-2; weak D call: TRBD2 (6 bases). The CDR3 runs to 14 residues. V lost 6 bases, J lost 1 base, and 9 bases lay in between. Germline V gives CDR1 SNHLY, CDR2 FYNNEI. CDR3 amino acids: CASSRDWNTGELFF. CDR3 sequence (DNA): TGTGCCAGCAGCCGGGACTGGAACACCGGGGAGCTGTTTTTT.

The chain recombines TRBV3-1 (or the pseudogene TRBV3-2) with TRBJ2-5; 11 positions match TRBD2. CDR3 length: 16 amino acids. With V trimmed by 1 base and J by 6 bases, 7 bases remained unmatched. CDR1 is LGHDT and CDR2 is YNNKEL in the germline V gene (reference sequence). The CDR3 spells CASSQGLAGGLKTQYF. Here the CDR3 DNA reads TGTGCCAGCAGCCAAGGCCTAGCGGGGGGTTTGAAGACCCAGTACTTC.

The rearrangement uses TRBV5-5 and TRBJ1-2; D ambiguous. Germline CDR1 SGHKS, CDR2 YYEKEE (reference sequence). This CDR3 is built from 13 residues. Trimming removed 4 bases at V and 4 bases at J, with 11 bases between. The CDR3 sequence: CASSESLSYGYTF. Written as DNA, the CDR3 is TGTGCCAGCAGCGAATCTCTCAGCTATGGCTACACCTTC.

This chain connects TRBV7-9 to TRBJ2-1; 7 bases match TRBD2. V lost 0 bases to trimming and J lost 0 bases; unmatched junction nucleotides: 5. This CDR3 comprises 17 residues. Germline V CDR1 and CDR2: SEHNR, FQNEAQ (reference sequence). Here the CDR3 DNA reads TGTGCCAGCAGCTTAGCAGGGAGGGACTACTCCTACAATGAGCAGTTCTTC. Translation gives CASSLAGRDYSYNEQFF.

This chain joins TRBV6-5 and TRBJ2-5; a weak D match, TRBD1 (6 bases). The V end lost 0 bases, the J end lost 4 bases, and 12 bases lay between the germline ends. CDR3 length: 15 amino acids. Germline V CDR1 and CDR2: MNHEY, SVGAGI. The CDR3 here is CASSYSYLGGETQYF. In DNA, the CDR3 is TGTGCCAGCAGTTACTCGTACTTAGGGGGAGAGACCCAGTACTTC.

The rearrangement uses TRBV5-4 and TRBJ2-3, with TRBD2 matching over 9 bases. Germline CDR1 and CDR2: SGHNT and YYREEE (reference sequence). The CDR3 is 17 amino acids. The V gene end was trimmed by 5 bases and the J gene end by 1 base; junction bases not matched to a gene: 11. CDR3 in DNA: TGTGCCAGCAGGCCGTATCGCGGGGGGGCCGGCACAGATACGCAGTATTTT. This gives the protein CASRPYRGGAGTDTQYF.